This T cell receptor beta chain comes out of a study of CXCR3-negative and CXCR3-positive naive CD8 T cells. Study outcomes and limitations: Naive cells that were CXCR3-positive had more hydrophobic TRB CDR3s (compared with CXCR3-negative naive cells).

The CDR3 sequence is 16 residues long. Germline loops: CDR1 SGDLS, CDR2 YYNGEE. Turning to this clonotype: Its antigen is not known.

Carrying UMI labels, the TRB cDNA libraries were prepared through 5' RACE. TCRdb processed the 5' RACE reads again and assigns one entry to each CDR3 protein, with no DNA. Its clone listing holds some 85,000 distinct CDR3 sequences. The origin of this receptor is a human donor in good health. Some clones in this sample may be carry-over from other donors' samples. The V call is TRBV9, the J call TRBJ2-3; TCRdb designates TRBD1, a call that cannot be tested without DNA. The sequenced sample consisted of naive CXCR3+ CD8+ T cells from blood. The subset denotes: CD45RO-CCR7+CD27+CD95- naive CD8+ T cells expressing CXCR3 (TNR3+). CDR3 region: CASSVGVATGTDTQYF.